This TCR beta chain comes out of a study of blood T cell repertoires in COVID-19. Study as a whole: The United States, Italy and Spain provided the acute and convalescent COVID-19 samples.

The sample holds a few counts of this clone. Sequenced by immunoSEQ multiplex PCR; TCRdb stores in-frame clones only, minus some. The table includes tens of thousands of clones, roughly 72% detected once. CDR3 size: 17 residues. Losses at the gene ends were 2 bases for V and 2 bases for J; bases not matched to a gene: 7. CDR1 is LGHNA, CDR2 YNFKEQ, per germline. The TCR was taken from an older man with acute or convalescent COVID-19. The rearrangement links TRBV4-2 to TRBJ2-5, with TRBD2 matching over 11 bases. The sequencing input was peripheral blood. CDR3 nucleotides: TGTGCCAGCAGCCAATCCCTAGCGGGGGGCATACAAGAGACCCAGTACTTC. It codes for CASSQSLAGGIQETQYF.